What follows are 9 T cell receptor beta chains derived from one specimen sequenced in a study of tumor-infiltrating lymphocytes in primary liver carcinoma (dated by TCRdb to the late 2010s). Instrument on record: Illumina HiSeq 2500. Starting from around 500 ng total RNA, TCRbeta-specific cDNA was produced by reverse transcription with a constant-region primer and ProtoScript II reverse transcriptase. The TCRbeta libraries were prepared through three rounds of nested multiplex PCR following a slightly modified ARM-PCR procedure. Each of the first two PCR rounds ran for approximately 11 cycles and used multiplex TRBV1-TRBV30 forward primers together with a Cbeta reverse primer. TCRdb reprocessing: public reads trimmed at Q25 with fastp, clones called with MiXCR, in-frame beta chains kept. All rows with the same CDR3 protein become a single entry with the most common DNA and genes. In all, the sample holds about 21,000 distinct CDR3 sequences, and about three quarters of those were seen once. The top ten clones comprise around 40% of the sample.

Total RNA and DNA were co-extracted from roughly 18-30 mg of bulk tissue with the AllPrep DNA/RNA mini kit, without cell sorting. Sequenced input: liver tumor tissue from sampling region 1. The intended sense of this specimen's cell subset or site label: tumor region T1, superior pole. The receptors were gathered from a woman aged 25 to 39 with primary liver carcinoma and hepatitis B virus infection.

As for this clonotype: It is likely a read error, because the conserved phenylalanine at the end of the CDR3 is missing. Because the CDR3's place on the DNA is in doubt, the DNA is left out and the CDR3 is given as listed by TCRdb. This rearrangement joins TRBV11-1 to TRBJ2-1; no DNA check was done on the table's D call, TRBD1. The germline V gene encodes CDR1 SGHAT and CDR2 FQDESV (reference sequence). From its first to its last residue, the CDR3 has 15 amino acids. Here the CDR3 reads CTSSRRQASYNERFI.

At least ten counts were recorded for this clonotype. The CDR3 nucleotides are TGTGCCAGCAGCTTAGATGGGCCCACAGATACGCAGTATTTT. Translated: CASSLDGPTDTQYF. This rearrangement joins TRBV11-3 to TRBJ2-3; D uncertain. The germline CDR1 and CDR2 sequences are SGHNT and YENEEA. CDR3 size: 14 residues. The V end lost 0 bases, the J end lost 2 bases, and 6 bases lay between the germline ends.

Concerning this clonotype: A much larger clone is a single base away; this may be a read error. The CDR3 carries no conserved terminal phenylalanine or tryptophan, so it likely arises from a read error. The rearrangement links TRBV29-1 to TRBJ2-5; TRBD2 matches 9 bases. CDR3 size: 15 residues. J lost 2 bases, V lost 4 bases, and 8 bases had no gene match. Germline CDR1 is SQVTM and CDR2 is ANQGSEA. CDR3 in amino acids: CSVGLCGRGQETQYI. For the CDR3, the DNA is TGCAGCGTTGGGTTGTGCGGGAGGGGACAAGAGACCCAGTACATC.

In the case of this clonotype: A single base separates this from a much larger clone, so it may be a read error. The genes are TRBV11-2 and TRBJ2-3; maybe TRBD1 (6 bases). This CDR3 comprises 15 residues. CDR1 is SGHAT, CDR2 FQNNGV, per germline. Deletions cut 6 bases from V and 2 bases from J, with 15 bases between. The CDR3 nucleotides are TGTGCCAGCAGACTACCGGGACACTTCACAGATACGCAGTATTTT. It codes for CASRLPGHFTDTQYF.

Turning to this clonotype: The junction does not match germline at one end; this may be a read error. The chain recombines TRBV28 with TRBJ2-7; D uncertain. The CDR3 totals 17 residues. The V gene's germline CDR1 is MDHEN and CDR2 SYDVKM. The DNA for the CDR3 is TGTGCCCGCAGCCTCCCTTTGGACGGACGGTACTCCTACGATCAGTACTTC. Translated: CARSLPLDGRYSYDQYF.

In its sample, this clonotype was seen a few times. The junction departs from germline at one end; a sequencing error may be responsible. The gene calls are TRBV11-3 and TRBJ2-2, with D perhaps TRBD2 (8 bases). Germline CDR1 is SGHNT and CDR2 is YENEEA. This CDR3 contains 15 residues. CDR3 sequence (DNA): TGTGCCAGCAACCGTCGGGAGGGGGCTCACGGGGAACTGTTTTTC. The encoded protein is CASNRREGAHGELFF.

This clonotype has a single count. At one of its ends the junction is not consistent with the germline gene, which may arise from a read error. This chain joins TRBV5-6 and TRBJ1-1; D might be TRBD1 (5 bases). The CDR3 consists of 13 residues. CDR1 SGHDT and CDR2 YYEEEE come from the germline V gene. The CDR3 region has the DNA TGTCCCAGCAGCTATTGGGGCCGCAAGGGAGCTTTCTTT. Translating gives CPSSYWGRKGAFF.

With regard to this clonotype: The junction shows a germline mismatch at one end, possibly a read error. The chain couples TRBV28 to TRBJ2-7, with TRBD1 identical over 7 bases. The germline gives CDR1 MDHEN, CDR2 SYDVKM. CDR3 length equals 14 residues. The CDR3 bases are TGTGCCAGCAGTTCAACCGGGACAGAGGGCGAGCAGTGCTTC. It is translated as CASSSTGTEGEQCF.

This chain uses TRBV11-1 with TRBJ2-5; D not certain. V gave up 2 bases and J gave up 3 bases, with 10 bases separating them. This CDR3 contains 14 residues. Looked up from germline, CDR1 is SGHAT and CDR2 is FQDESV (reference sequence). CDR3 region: CASSLPWCEETQYF. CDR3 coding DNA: TGTGCCAGCAGCTTACCATGGTGCGAAGAGACCCAGTACTTC.